This entry lists 15 T cell receptor beta chains sequenced from one sample in a study of immune cell composition in non-small cell lung cancer. Normal lung sampling was at least 3 cm from the tumour, as distant as possible. The protocol was immunoSEQ multiplex PCR, while the TCRdb copy is restricted to in-frame clones and leaves out a portion. The sample lists around 6,400 clones; roughly three quarters were seen once. The source material was non-adjacent lung tissue. The source of these receptors is a human donor with non-small cell lung cancer.

The V gene is TRBV19, the J gene TRBJ2-4, with D possibly matching TRBD2 (6 bases). Germline-derived CDR1 and CDR2 are LNHDA and SQIVND (reference sequence). The CDR3 is 13 amino acids. V shed 4 bases and J shed 12 bases, with 16 bases lying between them. Here the CDR3 DNA reads TGTGCCAGTAGTAGGGGGGAATTCGGTACTCAGTACTTC. As protein: CASSRGEFGTQYF. Based on the CDR3 plus reference TRBV19 and TRBJ2-4, the full variable domain is DGGITQSPKYLFRKEGQNVTLSCEQNLNHDAMYWYRQDPGQGLRLIYYSQIVNDFQKGDIAEGYSVSREKKESFPLTVTSAQKNPTAFYLCASSRGEFGTQYFGAGTRLSVL.

The chain is built from TRBV11-3 and TRBJ1-5; D is undetermined. Germline CDR1 SGHNT, CDR2 YENEEA. This CDR3 comprises 16 residues. The ends were cut back, 6 bases at V and 0 bases at J, with 15 bases in the middle. The CDR3 nucleotides read TGTGCCAGCAGTTCCTGGGCCCGATCTAGCAATCAGCCCCAGCATTTT. This encodes CASSSWARSSNQPQHF. The full variable domain, in which reference TRBV11-3 and TRBJ1-5 provide the parts outside the CDR3, is EAGVVQSPRYKIIEKKQPVAFWCNPISGHNTLYWYLQNLGQGPELLIRYENEEAVDDSQLPKDRFSAERLKGVDSTLKIQPAELGDSAVYLCASSSWARSSNQPQHFGDGTRLSIL.

The rearrangement joins TRBV2 to TRBJ2-5, with 9 bases matching TRBD2. Germline CDR1 and CDR2: SNHLY and FYNNEI. The CDR3 runs 13 residues. Unmatched junction bases numbered 4, after V lost 7 bases and J lost 4 bases. The CDR3 loop reads CASIRGLAETQYF. CDR3 coding DNA: TGTGCCAGCATAAGGGGACTAGCAGAGACCCAGTACTTC.

The chain carries TRBV30 and TRBJ2-3, with TRBD2 identical over 8 bases. Germline V gives CDR1 GTSNPN, CDR2 SVGIG (reference sequence). V lost 5 bases to trimming and J lost 4 bases; unmatched junction nucleotides: 5. CDR3 length: 13 amino acids. The CDR3 sequence: CAWDSGASDTQYF. The CDR3 bases are TGTGCCTGGGATAGCGGGGCCTCAGATACGCAGTATTTT.

The chain combines TRBV7-2 with TRBJ2-1; the match to TRBD2 covers 7 bases. Germline V gives CDR1 SGHTA, CDR2 FQGNSA. Trimming removed 0 bases from V and 6 bases from J; junction bases left unmatched: 5. This CDR3 region has 15 residues. CDR3 DNA: TGTGCCAGCAGCTTAGCGCAGGGAGGGGCCAATGAGCAGTTCTTC. This codes for CASSLAQGGANEQFF.

This clone was recorded once. This sequence joins TRBV27 and TRBJ2-2; 10 nucleotides align to TRBD2. The length of the CDR3 is 17 residues. V shed 7 bases and J 5 bases; nucleotides not matched to a gene: 13. The germline V gene has CDR1 MNHEY and CDR2 SMNVEV (reference sequence). CDR3 loop: CASKASGGPVNTGELFF. CDR3 nucleotide sequence: TGTGCCAGCAAGGCTAGCGGGGGCCCTGTAAATACCGGGGAGCTGTTTTTT.

The chain couples TRBV10-3 to TRBJ1-3; D possibly corresponds to TRBD1 (5 bases). Trimming left V 3 bases short and J 2 bases short, with 11 bases between. The CDR3 is made up of 15 amino acids. Germline V lookup: CDR1 ENHRY, CDR2 SYGVKD. CDR3 DNA sequence: TGTGCCATCAGTGATGTCGGGGGAACTGGAAACACCATATATTTT. This codes for CAISDVGGTGNTIYF.

The table lists this clone with a few counts. V usage is TRBV5-4 and J usage is TRBJ1-6, with 7 bases lining up with TRBD1. The V gene's germline CDR1 is SGHNT and CDR2 YYREEE (reference sequence). Trimming removed 4 bases from V and 10 bases from J; junction bases left unmatched: 8. This CDR3 is built from 14 residues. CDR3 residues: CASSLDRVGSPLHF. The DNA for the CDR3 is TGTGCCAGCAGCCTAGACAGGGTGGGCTCACCCCTCCACTTT.

The chain joins TRBV10-1 to TRBJ2-2; 7 bases map to TRBD1. The CDR3 runs to 15 residues. Germline V gene data show CDR1 as WNHNN and CDR2 as SYGVQD (reference sequence). V was clipped by 5 bases and J by 3 bases; unmatched bases: 6. CDR3 DNA: TGCGCCAGCAGTATGGAACAGGGGTACACCGGGGAGCTGTTTTTT. Translation: CASSMEQGYTGELFF.

The V gene is TRBV5-5, the J gene TRBJ2-2; D remains unclear. The V and J ends lost 4 bases and 5 bases respectively, with 9 bases between them. This CDR3 is 13 amino acids long. Germline values: CDR1 SGHKS, CDR2 YYEKEE (reference sequence). CDR3 sequence reads: CASSASNTGELFF. The CDR3 nucleotides read TGTGCCAGCAGCGCATCTAATACCGGGGAGCTGTTTTTT.

This clone came up once. The chain links TRBV5-1 to TRBJ1-5; maybe TRBD1 (5 bases). The germline V and J ends were trimmed by 4 bases and 0 bases, with 11 bases remaining between them. The V gene's germline CDR1 is SGHRS and CDR2 YFSETQ. This CDR3 is 15 amino acids long. The CDR3 bases are TGCGCCAGCAGCCCAGGGCCAGTTAGCAATCAGCCCCAGCATTTT. This gives the protein CASSPGPVSNQPQHF.

The gene calls are TRBV7-8 and TRBJ2-4; the D gene is possibly TRBD1 (8 bases). The CDR3 length is 19 residues. Trimming pared 5 bases from V and 2 bases from J, leaving 25 bases between. Looked up from germline, CDR1 is SGHVS and CDR2 is FQNEAQ. In DNA form, the CDR3 reads TGTGCCAGCAGCGTGTGGACAGGGAGGGGAAGACTTACCAAAAACATTCAGTACTTC. Translated: CASSVWTGRGRLTKNIQYF.

The chain recombines TRBV4-2 with TRBJ2-7; 11 bases are shared with TRBD2. V trimming: 0 bases; J trimming: 0 bases; junction bases outside the gene matches: 7. Germline-derived CDR1 and CDR2 are LGHNA and YNFKEQ. CDR3 length: 18 residues. The CDR3, as DNA: TGTGCCAGCAGCCAAGAACCGACTAGCGGGGCTAGCTCCTACGAGCAGTACTTC. It specifies CASSQEPTSGASSYEQYF.

This clone was seen a handful of times. The chain recombines TRBV2 with TRBJ1-1; D perhaps matches TRBD1 (6 bases). The V and J ends lost 7 bases and 7 bases respectively, with 10 bases between them. Looked up from germline, CDR1 is SNHLY and CDR2 is FYNNEI. CDR3 length: 11 amino acids. CDR3 DNA: TGTGCCAGCACCCTCAGGGGTGAAGCTTTCTTT. It specifies CASTLRGEAFF.

The rearrangement uses TRBV27 and TRBJ2-7; D is uncertain. The germline gives CDR1 MNHEY, CDR2 SMNVEV (reference sequence). This CDR3 has 15 residues. Trimming took off 2 bases at V and 4 bases at J, with 15 bases between the two ends. The CDR3 nucleotides are TGTGCCAGCAGTTTAACCAGAGAGGTCTCATACGAGCAGTACTTC. Amino acid sequence: CASSLTREVSYEQYF.